The T cell receptor (beta chain) described here comes from a study of OX40 agonist ivuxolimab in advanced cancers. Study overall: A history of anti-PD-1, anti-PD-L1 or anti-CTLA-4 therapy was acceptable, and about 37% had some.

Some clones are missing from TCRdb's copy, which holds only in-frame ones; the method was immunoSEQ multiplex PCR. The data contain about 94,000 clones, roughly 90% of them singletons. V gave up 4 bases and J gave up 3 bases, with 14 bases separating them. This CDR3 is 14 amino acids long. The germline gives CDR1 SGHDT, CDR2 YYEEEE. This clone was seen a handful of times. Specimen: CD4+ or CD8+ T cells sorted from blood, collected in a trial of the OX40 agonist ivuxolimab. This clonotype originated in an adult with an advanced solid tumor such as melanoma, head and neck, liver or kidney cancer. The V call is TRBV5-6, the J call TRBJ2-7; D unresolved. The CDR3 DNA is TGTGCCAGCAGCCCCCCCCATCATATCTACGAGCAGTACTTC. This translates into CASSPPHHIYEQYF.